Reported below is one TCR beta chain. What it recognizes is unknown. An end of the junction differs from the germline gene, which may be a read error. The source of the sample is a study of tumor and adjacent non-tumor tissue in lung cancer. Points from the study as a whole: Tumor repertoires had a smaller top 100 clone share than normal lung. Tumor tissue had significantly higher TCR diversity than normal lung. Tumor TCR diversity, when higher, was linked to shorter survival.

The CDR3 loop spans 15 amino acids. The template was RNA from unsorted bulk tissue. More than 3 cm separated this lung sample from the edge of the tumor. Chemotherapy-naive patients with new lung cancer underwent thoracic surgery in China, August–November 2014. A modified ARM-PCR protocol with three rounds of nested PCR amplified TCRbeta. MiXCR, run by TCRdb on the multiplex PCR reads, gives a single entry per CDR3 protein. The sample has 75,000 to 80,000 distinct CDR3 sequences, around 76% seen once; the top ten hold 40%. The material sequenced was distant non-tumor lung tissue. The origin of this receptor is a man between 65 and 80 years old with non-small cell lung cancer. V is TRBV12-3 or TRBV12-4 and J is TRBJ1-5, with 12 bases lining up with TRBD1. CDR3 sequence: CANSLGTGGNQPQHF. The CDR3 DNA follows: TGTGCTAACAGTTTAGGGACAGGGGGCAACCAGCCCCAGCATTTT.